This TCR beta chain was sequenced during a study of cytomegalovirus exposure and HLA in healthy donors. CDR3 length: 13 amino acids. Germline CDR1 is SGHNT and CDR2 is YENEEA. Trimming shortened V by 5 bases and J by 3 bases, and 9 bases separated the two germline ends. PCR amplification relied on 60 Vbeta primers (plus 13 Jbeta primers). TCRdb's table, derived via immunoSEQ multiplex PCR, lists solely in-frame clones and lacks some. Counted here are over 95,000 clones, approximately 83% occurring once; the ten biggest clones make up around 2.6%. Whole-study results and caveats: The authors later linked a missense DCLRE1C variant to TCR beta V- and J-gene trimming.

Note on this clone: The target antigen is unknown.

The origin of this receptor is a woman younger than 30 in good health and CMV-seronegative. The material sequenced was PBMCs. V gene TRBV11-3 combines with J gene TRBJ2-3; D perhaps matches TRBD2 (5 bases). CDR3 coding DNA: TGTGCCAGCAGCCCCGGGATAACAGATACGCAGTATTTT. Its protein product is CASSPGITDTQYF.